These 31 T cell receptor beta chains were all obtained from the same sample, sequenced in a study of T-cell reconstitution after alpha-beta-depleted transplantation in children. TCRbeta library construction was performed incorporating unique molecular identifiers. Each CDR3 protein is one row after TCRdb ran MiXCR on the PCR reads. The table lists 800,000 to 1,000,000 distinct CDR3 sequences, roughly 29% of them singletons. The source material was PBMCs, mostly from graft donor cells, sampled 360 days after TCRalphabeta/CD19-depleted stem cell transplant. These receptors were taken from a boy younger than two who had a stem cell transplant for SCID, so the T cells may come from the graft donor.

This clonotype has only a few counts. V and J are TRBV4-1 and TRBJ2-5; 9 nucleotides line up with TRBD1. The V segment lost 4 bases and the J segment 7 bases; nucleotides outside the gene matches: 13. The CDR3 extends over 16 amino acids. The germline V gene encodes CDR1 MGHRA and CDR2 YSYEKL. The CDR3 region is CASSPFSRQGGGTQYF. The CDR3, as DNA: TGCGCCAGCAGCCCGTTTAGTCGACAGGGGGGTGGGACCCAGTACTTC.

The CDR3 is CASRGRSSYEQYF. In DNA form, the CDR3 reads TGTGCCAGTCGAGGCAGGAGCTCCTACGAGCAGTACTTC. V gene TRBV28 combines with J gene TRBJ2-7; D not resolved. In germline, CDR1 is MDHEN, CDR2 SYDVKM. V was trimmed by 9 bases and J by 0 bases, leaving 12 bases between them. The length of the CDR3 is 13 residues. Variable domain in full (rest from reference TRBV28 and TRBJ2-7): DVKVTQSSRYLVKRTGEKVFLECVQDMDHENMFWYRQDPGLGLRLIYFSYDVKMKEKGDIPEGYSVSREKKERFSLILESASTNQTSMYLCASRGRSSYEQYFGPGTRLTVT.

The genes are TRBV5-1 and TRBJ2-1; unclear D gene. V lost 0 bases to trimming and J lost 9 bases, with 7 bases between them. The CDR3 sequence is 12 residues long. Germline CDR1 is SGHRS and CDR2 is YFSETQ. The CDR3 region has the DNA TGCGCCAGCAGCTTGGAGTACCGTGAGCAGTTCTTC. This gives the protein CASSLEYREQFF. Full variable domain (rest looked up from reference TRBV5-1 and TRBJ2-1): KAGVTQTPRYLIKTRGQQVTLSCSPISGHRSVSWYQQTPGQGLQFLFEYFSETQRNKGNFPGRFSGRQFSNSRSEMNVSTLELGDSALYLCASSLEYREQFFGPGTRLTVL.

The gene calls are TRBV7-3 and TRBJ2-2; D could derive from TRBD1 or TRBD2 (5 bases each). Germline V gene data show CDR1 as SGHTA and CDR2 as FQGTGA. V was trimmed by 4 bases and J by 4 bases, leaving 13 bases between them. This CDR3 region has 15 residues. The CDR3 DNA is TGTGCCAGCAGCTCCACCGGGACCGGCACCGGGGAGCTGTTTTTT. It yields the protein CASSSTGTGTGELFF.

This chain uses TRBV12-3 or TRBV12-4 with TRBJ2-2; D unclear. The V gene lost 10 bases and the J gene lost 5 bases, with 8 bases spanning the gap. This CDR3 region has 11 residues. CDR3 nucleotides: TGTGCCACCTGGCTTACCGGGGAGCTGTTTTTT. This sequence encodes CATWLTGELFF.

V gene TRBV27 combines with J gene TRBJ2-7; D possibly uses TRBD1 or TRBD2 (5 bases each). The ends were cut back, 6 bases at V and 7 bases at J, with 16 bases in the middle. Germline CDR1 and CDR2: MNHEY and SMNVEV (reference sequence). CDR3 length: 13 residues. As DNA, the CDR3 is TGTGCCAGCAGCCATGGACAATGGGAGGAGCAGTACTTC. Amino acids: CASSHGQWEEQYF.

The chain carries TRBV20-1 and TRBJ1-3; 7 bases are a match to TRBD1. The CDR3 has 16 residues. Germline V gene lookup returns CDR1 DFQATT and CDR2 SNEGSKA (reference sequence). V gave up 1 base and J gave up 3 bases; unmatched junction bases: 9. The CDR3 spells CSARGGTGVIGNTIYF. CDR3 coding DNA: TGCAGTGCTAGAGGGGGAACAGGGGTCATTGGAAACACCATATATTTT.

This clonotype was seen only a few times. The V and J genes are TRBV5-1 and TRBJ2-6; 9 positions agree with TRBD1. After removal of 3 bases from V and 1 base from J, the junction contained 11 bases not matched to a gene. The germline V gene has CDR1 SGHRS and CDR2 YFSETQ. CDR3 length equals 19 residues. DNA of the CDR3: TGCGCCAGCAGCTCAGGGACAGGGATCCCCTCTTCTGGGGCCAACGTCCTGACTTTC. Amino acid sequence: CASSSGTGIPSSGANVLTF.

V and J are TRBV10-3 and TRBJ2-5; 7 positions agree with TRBD1. This CDR3 comprises 14 residues. V lost 8 bases and J lost 5; bases outside the gene matches: 11. From germline, CDR1 is ENHRY and CDR2 SYGVKD. The CDR3 coding sequence is TGTGCCATCGGGACCCTAGACAGGGTGGAGACCCAGTACTTC. Encoded protein: CAIGTLDRVETQYF.

This sequence joins TRBV15 and TRBJ2-7, with D tentatively TRBD1 (5 bases). With 3 bases removed from V and 4 bases from J, the gap between germline ends came to 19 bases. Germline V lookup: CDR1 LNHNV, CDR2 YYDKDF (reference sequence). This CDR3 region has 16 residues. In DNA form, the CDR3 reads TGTGCCACCAGCAGTGGGGCGTTAGGAGCCCGTTACGAGCAGTACTTC. This sequence encodes CATSSGALGARYEQYF.

The J gene is TRBJ2-3, the V gene TRBV20-1; 14 positions match TRBD2. Germline V gene data show CDR1 as DFQATT and CDR2 as SNEGSKA (reference sequence). After removal of 3 bases from V and 11 bases from J, the junction contained 13 bases not matched to a gene. The CDR3 length is 16 residues. CDR3 DNA sequence: TGCAGTGCTAGGGGGACTCCGGGACTAGCGGGGGTTGAGCAGTATTTT. Translated: CSARGTPGLAGVEQYF.

In this sample, this clonotype turned up a few times. The chain is built from TRBV5-1 and TRBJ2-2; D not resolved. V was trimmed by 0 bases and J by 7 bases, leaving 10 bases between them. Germline lookup yields CDR1 SGHRS and CDR2 YFSETQ. This CDR3 is built from 14 residues. The CDR3 DNA reads TGCGCCAGCAGCTTGGAGTCCGGAGACGGGGAGCTGTTTTTT. Translating it yields CASSLESGDGELFF. Full variable domain (missing parts from reference TRBV5-1 and TRBJ2-2): KAGVTQTPRYLIKTRGQQVTLSCSPISGHRSVSWYQQTPGQGLQFLFEYFSETQRNKGNFPGRFSGRQFSNSRSEMNVSTLELGDSALYLCASSLESGDGELFFGEGSRLTVL.

This sequence joins TRBV20-1 and TRBJ2-5; D uncertain. Germline V gene lookup returns CDR1 DFQATT and CDR2 SNEGSKA (reference sequence). The CDR3 totals 10 residues. V shed 5 bases and J shed 5 bases, with 6 bases lying between them. CDR3 DNA sequence: TGCAGTGCTGTTTTCGAGACCCAGTACTTC. It specifies CSAVFETQYF.

The V gene is TRBV12-3 or TRBV12-4, the J gene TRBJ1-1; D is ambiguous. CDR3 length: 15 residues. V lost 5 bases to trimming and J lost 6 bases, with 19 bases between them. The CDR3 loop is CASSLSPPETAEAFF. The CDR3 DNA follows: TGTGCCAGCAGTCTCTCACCCCCTGAGACCGCTGAAGCTTTCTTT.

The chain has TRBV27 and TRBJ2-1; TRBD1 might be the D (6 bases). The germline V and J ends were trimmed by 3 bases and 6 bases, with 9 bases remaining between them. The germline V gene encodes CDR1 MNHEY and CDR2 SMNVEV (reference sequence). This CDR3 spans 13 amino acids. The CDR3 loop reads CASSFGQSNEQFF. CDR3 in DNA: TGTGCCAGCAGTTTCGGACAGAGCAATGAGCAGTTCTTC.

This rearrangement joins TRBV5-1 to TRBJ2-6, with no clear D. The CDR3 totals 17 residues. CDR1 and CDR2 from the germline V gene are SGHRS and YFSETQ. Trimming pared 5 bases from V and 0 bases from J, leaving 15 bases between. In nucleotides, the CDR3 is TGCGCCAGCAGTGGAATAGGGCCTAACTCTGGGGCCAACGTCCTGACTTTC. Amino acids: CASSGIGPNSGANVLTF.

The CDR3 spells CASSYSIGNQPQHF. The CDR3 nucleotides read TGTGCCAGCAGTTACTCGATCGGGAATCAGCCCCAGCATTTT. The V gene is TRBV6-5, the J gene TRBJ1-5; D gene uncertain. This CDR3 region has 14 residues. Germline CDR1 is MNHEY and CDR2 is SVGAGI. Between the trimmed V and J ends, which lost 0 bases and 4 bases, there was a span of 7 bases.

This clonotype was found a few times. The J gene is TRBJ2-1, the V gene TRBV5-6, with a tentative D call TRBD2 (5 bases). This CDR3 has 13 residues. CDR1 and CDR2 (germline): SGHDT, YYEEEE. The V end lost 2 bases, the J end lost 3 bases, and 6 bases lay between the germline ends. The CDR3 region has the DNA TGTGCCAGCAGCTTCGACTACTACAATGAGCAGTTCTTC. Translation: CASSFDYYNEQFF.

This clonotype has a handful of counts. The chain links TRBV20-1 to TRBJ2-3, with D possibly matching TRBD1 (6 bases). The V gene's germline CDR1 is DFQATT and CDR2 SNEGSKA (reference sequence). V gave up 6 bases and J gave up 2 bases, with 15 bases separating them. This CDR3 region has 14 residues. Written as DNA, the CDR3 is TGCAGTGCCCCTCCAGGGGAACCCACAGATACGCAGTATTTT. As protein: CSAPPGEPTDTQYF.

The chain combines TRBV5-5 with TRBJ2-7, with 9 bases lining up with TRBD1. The J segment lost 6 bases and the V segment lost 3 bases, leaving 7 bases of the junction unmatched. Germline V gene data show CDR1 as SGHKS and CDR2 as YYEKEE (reference sequence). The CDR3 extends over 14 amino acids. DNA for the CDR3: TGTGCCAGCAGCTCCGGGACAGGGTATGTCGAGCAGTACTTC. It yields the protein CASSSGTGYVEQYF.

The genes are TRBV15 and TRBJ2-3, with D perhaps TRBD2 (5 bases). V was clipped by 1 base and J by 0 bases, with 11 bases between them. The CDR3 is 16 amino acids. Germline lookup yields CDR1 LNHNV and CDR2 YYDKDF (reference sequence). The CDR3 reads CATSRVGSASTDTQYF. CDR3 DNA sequence: TGTGCCACCAGCAGAGTCGGTAGCGCAAGCACAGATACGCAGTATTTT.

The V gene is TRBV5-8, the J gene TRBJ2-2, with D perhaps matching TRBD1 or TRBD2 (5 bases each). The CDR3 runs 15 residues. V dropped 4 bases and J dropped 5 bases, with 15 bases sitting between them. Germline V gene sequence: CDR1 SGHTS, CDR2 YDEGEE. The CDR3 DNA sequence: TGTGCCAGCAGCCGAGGGGATCTTAGGACCGGGGAGCTGTTTTTT. Its protein is CASSRGDLRTGELFF.

Ten or more counts support this clonotype. The chain links TRBV12-5 to TRBJ2-1, with D unclear. Trimming removed 6 bases at V and 7 bases at J, with 16 bases between. This CDR3 has 14 residues. CDR1 is LGHNT and CDR2 is FRNRAP in the germline V gene. The CDR3, as DNA: TGTGCTAGTGGCACCCCGCCCTTAGGGAATGAGCAGTTCTTC. Protein: CASGTPPLGNEQFF.

This clonotype was seen once. J is TRBJ2-7 and V is TRBV20-1; TRBD2 might be the D (6 bases). Looked up from germline, CDR1 is DFQATT and CDR2 is SNEGSKA (reference sequence). Trimming removed 6 bases from V and 0 bases from J, with 15 bases in between. CDR3 length: 14 residues. CDR3: CSATGGTSSYEQYF. CDR3 DNA: TGCAGTGCCACTGGGGGGACGTCCTCCTACGAGCAGTACTTC.

The gene calls are TRBV6-2 or TRBV6-3 and TRBJ2-5; no firm D call. The germline gives CDR1 MNHEY, CDR2 SVGEGT. The CDR3 loop spans 15 amino acids. V was shortened by 0 bases and J by 3 bases, with 11 bases between the two germline ends. The CDR3 DNA sequence: TGTGCCAGCAGTTACTCGACGGGCAGTAAAGAGACCCAGTACTTC. Protein: CASSYSTGSKETQYF.

This clonotype was seen a handful of times. The chain recombines TRBV12-3 or TRBV12-4 with TRBJ2-7; D ambiguous. The CDR3 consists of 12 residues. V was trimmed by 3 bases and J by 3 bases, leaving 6 bases between them. Here the CDR3 reads CASSFPRYEQYF. CDR3 bases: TGTGCCAGCAGTTTCCCCCGCTACGAGCAGTACTTC.

Ten or more counts support this clonotype. The chain employs TRBV9 and TRBJ2-1; D gene unclear. This CDR3 has 13 residues. Germline lookup yields CDR1 SGDLS and CDR2 YYNGEE. Trimming removed 3 bases from V and 9 bases from J, with 13 bases in between. This CDR3 reads CASSAPSRIEQFF. The DNA of the CDR3 is TGTGCCAGCAGCGCCCCGTCCCGGATTGAGCAGTTCTTC.

The chain recombines TRBV27 with TRBJ2-5; D gene unclear. There are 14 residues in the CDR3. Germline CDR1 MNHEY, CDR2 SMNVEV (reference sequence). V was pared by 4 bases and J by 5 bases, with 14 bases between. The CDR3 DNA follows: TGTGCCAGCAGTTCACGGCCGGGCGAGGAGACCCAGTACTTC. Its protein is CASSSRPGEETQYF.

This clonotype was seen a handful of times. The V call is TRBV9, the J call TRBJ2-5; TRBD2 agrees at 10 bases. The CDR3 covers 18 residues. CDR1 is SGDLS and CDR2 is YYNGEE in the germline V gene. Trimming cost V 0 bases and J 3 bases; bases outside gene matches: 11. CDR3 coding DNA: TGTGCCAGCAGCGTAGGTGATCTAGCGGGGGATCCAAAAGAGACCCAGTACTTC. Its protein is CASSVGDLAGDPKETQYF.

The V and J genes are TRBV9 and TRBJ2-1; D is uncertain. CDR1 SGDLS and CDR2 YYNGEE come from the germline V gene. The germline V and J ends were trimmed by 0 bases and 0 bases, with 10 bases remaining between them. The CDR3 is 16 residues long. Here the CDR3 reads CASSVVGLGSYNEQFF. In nucleotides, the CDR3 is TGTGCCAGCAGCGTAGTGGGGTTGGGCTCCTACAATGAGCAGTTCTTC. The full variable domain, completed using reference TRBV9 and TRBJ2-1, is DSGVTQTPKHLITATGQRVTLRCSPRSGDLSVYWYQQSLDQGLQFLIQYYNGEERAKGNILERFSAQQFPDLHSELNLSSLELGDSALYFCASSVVGLGSYNEQFFGPGTRLTVL.

This clonotype has more than one count but fewer than ten. The chain employs TRBV12-5 and TRBJ2-7, with D perhaps matching TRBD2 (6 bases). The CDR3 totals 15 residues. In germline, CDR1 is LGHNT, CDR2 FRNRAP. The V and J ends lost 2 bases and 2 bases respectively, with 13 bases between them. The CDR3 protein is CASGLPQGGPYEQYF. DNA of the CDR3: TGTGCTAGTGGTTTGCCCCAGGGAGGCCCCTACGAGCAGTACTTC.